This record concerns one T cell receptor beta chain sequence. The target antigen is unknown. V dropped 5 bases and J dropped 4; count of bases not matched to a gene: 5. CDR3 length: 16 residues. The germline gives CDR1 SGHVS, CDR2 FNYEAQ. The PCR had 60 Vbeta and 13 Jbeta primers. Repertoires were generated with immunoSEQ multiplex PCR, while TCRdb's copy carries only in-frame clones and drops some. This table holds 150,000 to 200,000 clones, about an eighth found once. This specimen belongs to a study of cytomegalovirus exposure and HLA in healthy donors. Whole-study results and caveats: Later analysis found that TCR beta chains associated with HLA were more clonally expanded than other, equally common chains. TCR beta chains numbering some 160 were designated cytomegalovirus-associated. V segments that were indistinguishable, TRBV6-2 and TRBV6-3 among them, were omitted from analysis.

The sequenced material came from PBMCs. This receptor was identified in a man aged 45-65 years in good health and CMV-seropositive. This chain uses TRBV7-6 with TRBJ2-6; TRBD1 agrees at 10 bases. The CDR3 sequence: CASSARQGAGANVLTF. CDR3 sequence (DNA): TGTGCCAGCAGCGCCAGACAGGGGGCCGGGGCCAACGTCCTGACTTTC.